The text below deals with one T cell receptor beta chain. This clone has a single count. Its antigen remains unidentified. No much larger clone is present one base from it, and per-base qualities are unavailable. TCRbeta CDR3 regions were amplified from genomic DNA by means of the immunoSEQ Assay, a bias-controlled multiplex PCR. In the authors' own workflow: The number of nucleated cells in each sample was estimated from the amplification of reference gene primers within the assay. Sequence reads were collapsed and filtered to measure the absolute abundance of every unique TCRbeta CDR3 rearrangement. For each sample, productive Simpson clonality was calculated as the square root of Simpson's diversity index over productive rearrangements. TCRdb took over this immuneACCESS table, retaining in-frame rearrangements with V and J assigned. Such tables are incomplete; in checked studies, under half of the missing clones stem from an unresolved V gene, and the remainder is unexplained. V, J and clone size reflect that table, while D and trimming were determined from the DNA. This sample comprises approximately 130,000 clones, about 85% of them detected only once. 4.3% of the sample belongs to the ten largest clones.

As encoded in the germline V gene (reference sequence), CDR1 is MNHEY while CDR2 is SMNVEV. V is reduced by 7 bases and J by 4 bases, leaving a spacing of 11 bases between them. There are 13 amino acids in the CDR3, from cysteine to phenylalanine inclusive. Just CDR3 DNA is preserved here, 39 bases in frame from base 1. The data originate from a study of blood T cell repertoires in COVID-19 (dated by TCRdb to about 2020). A note on the overall study: Samples covering the acute and convalescent phases of COVID-19 were provided by collaborators in the United States, Italy and Spain. The material from the prospective study consisted of cDNA or gDNA derived from T cells, B-cell-depleted T cells, or PBMCs. Sample metadata almost always included a de-identified subject ID, COVID-19 status, age in years and sex. Where available, HLA class I and class II types were taken from metadata supplied by the sample provider and were not determined by assay-based typing. A freely available public database, intended as a resource for researchers studying the immune response to SARS-CoV-2, is where the repertoires were released. The samples were drawn from two sources: the first 160 participants of the ongoing ImmuneRACE study, and some 1,300 subjects contributed by 6 global collaborators. Subjects who had been exposed to COVID-19, were actively infected with it, or had recovered from it provided the deeply sampled blood TCRbeta repertoires that made up the dataset. On the study overall, not on this receptor specifically: Clinical and demographic metadata were provided uncurated, with the amount varying by source and participant.

Whole blood was collected in K2EDTA tubes by collaborating institutions according to the institutions' own protocols. For TCRbeta analysis, collaborator samples were shipped as frozen whole blood, as isolated PBMCs, or as DNA extracted from either sample type. The rearrangement combines TRBV27 with TRBJ2-1, and possibly TRBD2, on 7 matching bases. Material for sequencing was peripheral blood. The TCR sequence derives from a human donor in a cohort sampled during active COVID-19. The DNA sequence is TGTGCCAGCATAGGGGGGGGGTACAATGAGCAGTTCTTC. Its coded protein is CASIGGGYNEQFF.